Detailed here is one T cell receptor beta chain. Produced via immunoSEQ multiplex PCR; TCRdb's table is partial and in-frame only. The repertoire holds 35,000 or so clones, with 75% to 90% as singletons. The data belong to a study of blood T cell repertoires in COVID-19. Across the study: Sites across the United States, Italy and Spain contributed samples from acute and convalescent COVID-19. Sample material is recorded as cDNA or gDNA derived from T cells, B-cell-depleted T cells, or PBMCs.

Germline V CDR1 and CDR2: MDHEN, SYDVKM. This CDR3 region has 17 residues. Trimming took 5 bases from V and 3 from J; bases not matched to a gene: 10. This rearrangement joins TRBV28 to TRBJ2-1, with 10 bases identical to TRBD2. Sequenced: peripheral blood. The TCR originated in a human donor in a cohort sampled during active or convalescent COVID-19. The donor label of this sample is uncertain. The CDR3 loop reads CASSLQLAGVYYNEQFF. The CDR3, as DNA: TGTGCCAGCAGTCTCCAGCTAGCGGGAGTATACTACAATGAGCAGTTCTTC.